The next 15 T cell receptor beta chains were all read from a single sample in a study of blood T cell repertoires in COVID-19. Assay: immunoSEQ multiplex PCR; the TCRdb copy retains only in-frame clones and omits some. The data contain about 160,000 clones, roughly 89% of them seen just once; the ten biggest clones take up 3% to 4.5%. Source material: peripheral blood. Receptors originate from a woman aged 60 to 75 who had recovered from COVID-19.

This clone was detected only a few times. CDR3 coding DNA: TGTGCCAGCAACCGGGGTCAGGGGGAGACCCAGTACTTC. Its translation is CASNRGQGETQYF. The chain employs TRBV11-2 and TRBJ2-5, with D possibly matching TRBD1 (6 bases). In germline, CDR1 is SGHAT, CDR2 FQNNGV. Trimming cost V 7 bases and J 5 bases, with 14 bases left between them. The CDR3 is made up of 13 amino acids.

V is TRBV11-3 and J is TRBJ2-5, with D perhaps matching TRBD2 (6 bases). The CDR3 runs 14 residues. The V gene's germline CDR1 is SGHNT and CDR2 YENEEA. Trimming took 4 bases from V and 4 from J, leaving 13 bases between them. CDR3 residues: CASSSGLEGETQYF. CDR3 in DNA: TGTGCCAGCAGCTCGGGGTTGGAGGGAGAGACCCAGTACTTC.

CDR3 sequence reads: CASSLGDRGDYEQYF. The CDR3 nucleotides are TGCGCCAGCAGCCTTGGGGACAGGGGGGACTACGAGCAGTACTTC. The chain combines TRBV4-1 with TRBJ2-7; 11 bases align to TRBD1. CDR1 is MGHRA and CDR2 is YSYEKL in the germline V gene. V was pared by 4 bases and J by 3 bases, with 5 bases of the junction left unmatched. The CDR3 is 15 residues long.

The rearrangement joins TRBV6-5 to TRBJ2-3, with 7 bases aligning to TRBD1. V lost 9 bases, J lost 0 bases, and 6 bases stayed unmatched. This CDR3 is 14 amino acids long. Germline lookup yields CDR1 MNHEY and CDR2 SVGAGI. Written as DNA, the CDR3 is TGTGCCAGGAAACCGGGACAGAGCACAGATACGCAGTATTTT. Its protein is CARKPGQSTDTQYF.

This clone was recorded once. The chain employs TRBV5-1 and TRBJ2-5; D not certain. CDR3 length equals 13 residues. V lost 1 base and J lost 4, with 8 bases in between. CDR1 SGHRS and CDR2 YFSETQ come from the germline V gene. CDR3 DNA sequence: TGCGCCAGCAGCTTGTCCCCTACAGAGACCCAGTACTTC. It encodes CASSLSPTETQYF.

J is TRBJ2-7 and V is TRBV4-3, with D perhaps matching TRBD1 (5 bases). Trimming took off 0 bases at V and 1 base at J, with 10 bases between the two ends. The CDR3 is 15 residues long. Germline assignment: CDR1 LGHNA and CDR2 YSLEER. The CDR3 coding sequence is TGCGCCAGCAGCCAAGAGCCAGGGTGGTCCTACGAGCAGTACTTC. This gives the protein CASSQEPGWSYEQYF.

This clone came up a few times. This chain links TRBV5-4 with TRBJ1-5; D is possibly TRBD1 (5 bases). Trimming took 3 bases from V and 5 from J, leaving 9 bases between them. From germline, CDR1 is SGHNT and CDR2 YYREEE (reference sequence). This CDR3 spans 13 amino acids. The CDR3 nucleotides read TGTGCCAGCAGCTCGTTAGGGGATCAGCCCCAGCATTTT. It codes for CASSSLGDQPQHF.

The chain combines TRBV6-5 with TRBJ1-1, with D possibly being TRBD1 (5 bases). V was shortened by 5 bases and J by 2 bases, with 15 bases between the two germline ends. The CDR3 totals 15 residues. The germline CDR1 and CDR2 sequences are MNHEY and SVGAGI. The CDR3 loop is CASSTQGSFNTEAFF. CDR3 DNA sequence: TGTGCCAGCAGTACTCAGGGTAGCTTTAACACTGAAGCTTTCTTT.

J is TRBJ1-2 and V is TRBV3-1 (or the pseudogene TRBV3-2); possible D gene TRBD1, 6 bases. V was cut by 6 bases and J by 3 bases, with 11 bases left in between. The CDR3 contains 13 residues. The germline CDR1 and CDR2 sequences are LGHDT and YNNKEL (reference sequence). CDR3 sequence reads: CASRQGRHYGYTF. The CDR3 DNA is TGTGCCAGCAGACAGGGACGACACTATGGCTACACCTTC.

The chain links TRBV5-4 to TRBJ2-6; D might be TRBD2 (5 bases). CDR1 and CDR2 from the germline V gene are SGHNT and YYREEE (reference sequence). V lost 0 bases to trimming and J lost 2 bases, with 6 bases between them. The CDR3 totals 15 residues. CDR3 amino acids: CASSLAGAGANVLTF. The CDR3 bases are TGTGCCAGCAGCTTGGCCGGGGCTGGGGCCAACGTCCTGACTTTC.

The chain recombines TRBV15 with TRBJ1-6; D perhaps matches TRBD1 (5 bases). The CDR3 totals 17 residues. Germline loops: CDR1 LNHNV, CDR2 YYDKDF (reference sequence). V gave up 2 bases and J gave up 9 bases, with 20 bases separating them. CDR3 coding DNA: TGTGCCACCAGCAGATCCCTGAGGACAATAAGGATTTCACCCCTCCACTTT. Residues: CATSRSLRTIRISPLHF.

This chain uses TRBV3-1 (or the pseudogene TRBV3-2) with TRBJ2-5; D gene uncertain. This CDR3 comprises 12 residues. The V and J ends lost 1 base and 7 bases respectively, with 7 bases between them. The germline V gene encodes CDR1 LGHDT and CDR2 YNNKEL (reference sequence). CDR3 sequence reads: CASSQGAWTQYF. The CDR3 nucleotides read TGTGCCAGCAGCCAAGGCGCGTGGACCCAGTACTTC.

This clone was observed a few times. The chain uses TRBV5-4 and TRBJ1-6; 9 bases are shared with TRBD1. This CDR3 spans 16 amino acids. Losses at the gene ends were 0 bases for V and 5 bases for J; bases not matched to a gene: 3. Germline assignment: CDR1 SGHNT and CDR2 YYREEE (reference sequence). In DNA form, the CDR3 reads TGTGCCAGCAGCTTGGGACAGGGGGGTAATAATTCACCCCTCCACTTT. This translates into CASSLGQGGNNSPLHF. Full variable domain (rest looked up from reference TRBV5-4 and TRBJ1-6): ETGVTQSPTHLIKTRGQQVTLRCSSQSGHNTVSWYQQALGQGPQFIFQYYREEENGRGNFPPRFSGLQFPNYSSELNVNALELDDSALYLCASSLGQGGNNSPLHFGNGTRLTVT.

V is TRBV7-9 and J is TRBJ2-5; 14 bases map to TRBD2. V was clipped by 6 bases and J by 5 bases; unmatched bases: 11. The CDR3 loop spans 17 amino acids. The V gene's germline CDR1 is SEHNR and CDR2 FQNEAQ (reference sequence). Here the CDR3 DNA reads TGTGCCAGCAGACCGACTAGCGGGGGGGCCCCGGTGGAGACCCAGTACTTC. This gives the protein CASRPTSGGAPVETQYF.

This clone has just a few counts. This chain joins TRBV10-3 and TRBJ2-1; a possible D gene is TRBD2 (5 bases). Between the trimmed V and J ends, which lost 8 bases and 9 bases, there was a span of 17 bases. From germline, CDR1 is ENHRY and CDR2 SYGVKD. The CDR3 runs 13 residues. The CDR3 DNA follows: TGTGCCATCTCCGGGATCAAAGCCGGTGAGCAGTTCTTC. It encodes CAISGIKAGEQFF.